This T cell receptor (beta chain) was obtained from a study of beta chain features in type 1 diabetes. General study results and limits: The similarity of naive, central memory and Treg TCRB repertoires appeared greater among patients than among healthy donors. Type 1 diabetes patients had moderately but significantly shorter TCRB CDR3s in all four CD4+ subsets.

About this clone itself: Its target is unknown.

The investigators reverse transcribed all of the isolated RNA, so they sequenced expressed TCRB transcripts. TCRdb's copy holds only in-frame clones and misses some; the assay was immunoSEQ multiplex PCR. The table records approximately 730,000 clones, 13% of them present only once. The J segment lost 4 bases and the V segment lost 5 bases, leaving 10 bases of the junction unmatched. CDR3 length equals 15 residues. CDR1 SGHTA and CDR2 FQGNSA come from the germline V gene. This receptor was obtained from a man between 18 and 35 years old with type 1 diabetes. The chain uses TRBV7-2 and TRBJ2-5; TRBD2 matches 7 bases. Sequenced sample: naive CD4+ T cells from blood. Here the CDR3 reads CASSPPPSGAETQYF. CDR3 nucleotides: TGTGCCAGCAGCCCCCCCCCAAGCGGGGCAGAGACCCAGTACTTC. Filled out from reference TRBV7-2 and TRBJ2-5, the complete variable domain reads GAGVSQSPSNKVTEKGKDVELRCDPISGHTALYWYRQSLGQGLEFLIYFQGNSAPDKSGLPSDRFSAERTGGSVSTLTIQRTQQEDSAVYLCASSPPPSGAETQYFGPGTRLLVL.